This note documents a single T cell receptor (beta chain) sequence. The sample belongs to a study of blood T cell repertoires in COVID-19. As for the study in general: Researchers got acute and convalescent COVID-19 samples from the United States, Italy and Spain.

The CDR3 length is 15 residues. Trimming removed 8 bases from V and 7 bases from J; junction bases left unmatched: 11. Germline CDR1 reads MNHEY; CDR2 reads SVGAGI. Study processing details: Researchers report that nucleated cell counts were estimated from reference gene primer amplification. The method was immunoSEQ multiplex PCR; TCRdb's version includes in-frame clones alone and lacks a portion of them. V and J calls and clone size are given by that table; D and trimming were obtained from the DNA. Of 280,000 or so clones in the sample, around nine tenths are singletons; the top ten hold about an eighth.

The rearrangement joins TRBV6-5 to TRBJ2-1; 10 nucleotides align to TRBD2. The material sequenced was peripheral blood. The origin of this receptor is a woman aged 55 to 70 with acute or convalescent COVID-19. CDR3 sequence: CASSEAGGLYNEQFF. CDR3 DNA: TGTGCCAGCTCCGAAGCGGGAGGGCTTTATAATGAGCAGTTCTTC.